This entry features one T cell receptor (beta chain) sequence. Its antigen target is currently unknown. Per-base quality was not reported, and no clone a single base away is much larger than it. These data belong to a study of response to subunit inactivated influenza vaccine (dated by TCRdb to 2016 to 2018). Study-wide context: To follow how T cells responded to a trivalent subunit inactivated influenza vaccine, the researchers relied on deep quantitative profiling of the T cell receptor repertoire. Here is what the overall study found, with its caveats: According to the authors, only a limited number of new T cells may be recruited by each seasonal influenza vaccination.

Its CDR3 holds 13 amino acids, cysteine through phenylalanine. CDR3 DNA only is kept here, 39 bases in frame from base 1. V and J are truncated by 5 bases and 5 bases respectively, leaving an intervening sequence of 13 bases. CDR1 and CDR2, looked up from the germline V gene, are LGHNA and YNFKEQ. Libraries came from RT-PCR. The listed sequencing device is Illumina HiSeq 2500. TCRdb trimmed public reads at Q25 via fastp, called clones via MiXCR and kept in-frame beta chains. Every CDR3 protein is listed once, alongside the most common genes and DNA of its rows. This sample is represented by more than 700,000 distinct CDR3 sequences; 21% of them were singletons. The leading ten clones occupy roughly 10% of the sample.

The sequence was collected from a man between 45 and 60 years old who received an inactivated influenza vaccine. Donor details come from another sample of the same person, matched by shared clones. The chain is encoded by TRBV4-2 joined to TRBJ2-7; the D region is possibly TRBD1 or TRBD2, each matching across 5 bases. The sequences come from PBMCs from blood, collected around 5 days after vaccination. CDR3 sequence: CASSAPGANEQYF. The base sequence is TGTGCCAGCAGCGCCCCCGGGGCGAACGAGCAGTACTTC.